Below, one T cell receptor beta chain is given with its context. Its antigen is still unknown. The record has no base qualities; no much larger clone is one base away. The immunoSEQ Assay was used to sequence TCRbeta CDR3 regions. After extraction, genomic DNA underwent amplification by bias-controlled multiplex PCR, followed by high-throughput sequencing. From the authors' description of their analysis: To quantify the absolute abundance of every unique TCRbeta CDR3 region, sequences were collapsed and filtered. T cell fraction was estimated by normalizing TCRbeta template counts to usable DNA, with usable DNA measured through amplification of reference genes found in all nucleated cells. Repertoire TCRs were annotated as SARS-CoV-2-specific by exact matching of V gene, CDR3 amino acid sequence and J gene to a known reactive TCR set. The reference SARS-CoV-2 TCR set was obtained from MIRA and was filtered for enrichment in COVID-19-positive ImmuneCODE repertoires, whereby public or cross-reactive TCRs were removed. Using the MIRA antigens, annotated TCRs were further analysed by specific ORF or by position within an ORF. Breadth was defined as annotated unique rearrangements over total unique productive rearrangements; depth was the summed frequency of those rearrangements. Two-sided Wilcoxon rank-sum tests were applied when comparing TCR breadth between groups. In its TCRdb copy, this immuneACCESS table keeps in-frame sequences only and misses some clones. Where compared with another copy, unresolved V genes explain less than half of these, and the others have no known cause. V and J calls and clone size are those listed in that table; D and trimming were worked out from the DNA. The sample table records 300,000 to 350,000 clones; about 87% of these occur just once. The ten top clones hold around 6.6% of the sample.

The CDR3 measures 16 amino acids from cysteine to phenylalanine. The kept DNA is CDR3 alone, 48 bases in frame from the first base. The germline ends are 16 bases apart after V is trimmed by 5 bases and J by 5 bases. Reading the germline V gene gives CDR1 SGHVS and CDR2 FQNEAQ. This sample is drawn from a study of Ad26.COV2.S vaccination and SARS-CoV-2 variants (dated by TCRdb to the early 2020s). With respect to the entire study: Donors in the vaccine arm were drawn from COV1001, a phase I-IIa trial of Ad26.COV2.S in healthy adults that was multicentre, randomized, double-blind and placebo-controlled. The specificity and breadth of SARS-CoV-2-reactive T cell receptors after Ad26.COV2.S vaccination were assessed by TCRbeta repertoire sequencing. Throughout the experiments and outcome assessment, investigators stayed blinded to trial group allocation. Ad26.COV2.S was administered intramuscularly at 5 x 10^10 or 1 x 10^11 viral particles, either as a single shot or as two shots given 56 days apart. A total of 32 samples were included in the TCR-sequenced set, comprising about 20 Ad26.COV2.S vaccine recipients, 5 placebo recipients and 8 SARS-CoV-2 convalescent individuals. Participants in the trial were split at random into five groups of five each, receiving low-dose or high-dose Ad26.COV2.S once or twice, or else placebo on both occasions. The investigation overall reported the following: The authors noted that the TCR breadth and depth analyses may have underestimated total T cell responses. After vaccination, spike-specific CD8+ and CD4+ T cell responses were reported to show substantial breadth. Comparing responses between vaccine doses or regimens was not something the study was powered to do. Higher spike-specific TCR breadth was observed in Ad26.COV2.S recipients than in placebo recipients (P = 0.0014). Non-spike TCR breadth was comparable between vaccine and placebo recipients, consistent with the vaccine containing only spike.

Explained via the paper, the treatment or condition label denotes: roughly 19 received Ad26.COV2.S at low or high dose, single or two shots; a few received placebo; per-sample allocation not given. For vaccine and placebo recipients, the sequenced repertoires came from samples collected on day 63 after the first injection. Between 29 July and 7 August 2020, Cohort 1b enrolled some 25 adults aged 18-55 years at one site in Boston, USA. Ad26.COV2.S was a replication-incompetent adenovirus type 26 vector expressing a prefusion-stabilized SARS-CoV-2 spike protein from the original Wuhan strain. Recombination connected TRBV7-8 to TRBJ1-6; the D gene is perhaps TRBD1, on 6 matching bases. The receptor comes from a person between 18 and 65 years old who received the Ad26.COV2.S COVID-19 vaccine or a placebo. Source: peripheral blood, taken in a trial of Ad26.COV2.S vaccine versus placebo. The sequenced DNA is TGTGCCAGCAGCCAACTGTCCGGGACAAATAATTCACCCCTCCACTTT. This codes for CASSQLSGTNNSPLHF.